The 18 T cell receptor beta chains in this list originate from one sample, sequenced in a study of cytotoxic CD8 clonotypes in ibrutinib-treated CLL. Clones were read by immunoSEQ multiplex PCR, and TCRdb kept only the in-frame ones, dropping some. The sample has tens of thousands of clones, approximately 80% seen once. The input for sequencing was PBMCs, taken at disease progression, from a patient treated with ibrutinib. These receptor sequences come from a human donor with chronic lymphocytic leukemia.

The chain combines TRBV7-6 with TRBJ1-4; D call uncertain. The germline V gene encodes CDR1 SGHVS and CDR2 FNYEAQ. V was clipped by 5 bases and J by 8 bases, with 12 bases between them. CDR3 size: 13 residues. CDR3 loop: CASSLRRSEKLFF. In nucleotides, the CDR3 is TGTGCCAGCAGCCTAAGGAGATCCGAAAAACTGTTTTTT.

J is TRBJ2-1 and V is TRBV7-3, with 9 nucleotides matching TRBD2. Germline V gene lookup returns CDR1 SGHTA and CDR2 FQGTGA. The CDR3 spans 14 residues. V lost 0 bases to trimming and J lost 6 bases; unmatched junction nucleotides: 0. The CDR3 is CASSLTSGGNEQFF. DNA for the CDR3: TGTGCCAGCAGCTTAACTAGCGGGGGCAATGAGCAGTTCTTC.

The CDR3 here is CASSDMSQDTGELFF. As DNA, the CDR3 is TGCGCCAGCAGTGATATGAGTCAGGACACCGGGGAGCTGTTTTTT. The V call is TRBV10-1, the J call TRBJ2-2, with D unclear. V lost 3 bases and J 3 bases, leaving 11 bases between the germline ends. CDR1 and CDR2 (germline): WNHNN, SYGVQD (reference sequence). The CDR3 is made up of 15 amino acids.

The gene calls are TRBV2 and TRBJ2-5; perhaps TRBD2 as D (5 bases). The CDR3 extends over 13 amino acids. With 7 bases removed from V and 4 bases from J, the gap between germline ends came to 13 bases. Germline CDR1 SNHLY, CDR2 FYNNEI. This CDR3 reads CASNRAVGETQYF. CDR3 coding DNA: TGTGCCAGCAACCGAGCGGTAGGAGAGACCCAGTACTTC. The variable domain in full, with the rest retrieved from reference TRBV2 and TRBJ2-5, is EPEVTQTPSHQVTQMGQEVILRCVPISNHLYFYWYRQILGQKVEFLVSFYNNEISEKSEIFDDQFSVERPDGSNFTLKIRSTKLEDSAMYFCASNRAVGETQYFGPGTRLLVL.

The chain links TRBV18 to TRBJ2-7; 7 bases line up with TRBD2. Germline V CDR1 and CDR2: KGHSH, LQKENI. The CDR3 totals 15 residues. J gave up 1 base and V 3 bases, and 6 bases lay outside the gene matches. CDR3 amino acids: CASSPFSGTSYEQYF. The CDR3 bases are TGTGCCAGCTCACCCTTCAGCGGGACTTCCTACGAGCAGTACTTC.

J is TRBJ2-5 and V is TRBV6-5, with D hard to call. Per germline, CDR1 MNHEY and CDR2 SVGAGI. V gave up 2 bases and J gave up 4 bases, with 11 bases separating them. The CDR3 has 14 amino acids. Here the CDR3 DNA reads TGTGCCAGCAGTTACGACCCGGCCCGAGAGACCCAGTACTTC. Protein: CASSYDPARETQYF.

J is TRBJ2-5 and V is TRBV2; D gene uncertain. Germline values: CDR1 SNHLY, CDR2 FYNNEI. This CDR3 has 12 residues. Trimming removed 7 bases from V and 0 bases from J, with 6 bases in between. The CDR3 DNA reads TGTGCCAGCACCCTCTACCAAGAGACCCAGTACTTC. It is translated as CASTLYQETQYF.

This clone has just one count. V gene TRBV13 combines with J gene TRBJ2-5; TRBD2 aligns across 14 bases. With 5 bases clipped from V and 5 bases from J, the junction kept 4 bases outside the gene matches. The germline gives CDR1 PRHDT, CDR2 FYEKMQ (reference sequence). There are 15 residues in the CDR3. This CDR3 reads CASSPTSGRAETQYF. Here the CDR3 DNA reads TGTGCCAGCAGCCCGACTAGCGGGAGGGCGGAGACCCAGTACTTC. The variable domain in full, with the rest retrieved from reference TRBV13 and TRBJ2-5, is AAGVIQSPRHLIKEKRETATLKCYPIPRHDTVYWYQQGPGQDPQFLISFYEKMQSDKGSIPDRFSAQQFSDYHSELNMSSLELGDSALYFCASSPTSGRAETQYFGPGTRLLVL.

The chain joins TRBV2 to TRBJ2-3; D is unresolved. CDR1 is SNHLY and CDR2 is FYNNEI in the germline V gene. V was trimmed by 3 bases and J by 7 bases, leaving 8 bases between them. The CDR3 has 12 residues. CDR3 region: CASSDFWHTQYF. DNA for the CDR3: TGTGCCAGCAGTGATTTTTGGCATACGCAGTATTTT.

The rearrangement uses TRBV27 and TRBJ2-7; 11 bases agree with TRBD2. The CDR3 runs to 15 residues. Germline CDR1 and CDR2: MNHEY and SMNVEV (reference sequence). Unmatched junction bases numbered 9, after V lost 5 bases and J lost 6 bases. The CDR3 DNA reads TGTGCCAGCAGTATACTAGCGGGAGAAGTCGGCGAGCAGTACTTC. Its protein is CASSILAGEVGEQYF.

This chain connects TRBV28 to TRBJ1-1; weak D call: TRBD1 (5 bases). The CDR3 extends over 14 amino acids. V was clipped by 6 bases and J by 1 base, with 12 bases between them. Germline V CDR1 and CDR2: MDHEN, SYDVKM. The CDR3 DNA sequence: TGTGCCAGCAGCGATCCGGGGGGGAACACTGAAGCTTTCTTT. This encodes CASSDPGGNTEAFF.

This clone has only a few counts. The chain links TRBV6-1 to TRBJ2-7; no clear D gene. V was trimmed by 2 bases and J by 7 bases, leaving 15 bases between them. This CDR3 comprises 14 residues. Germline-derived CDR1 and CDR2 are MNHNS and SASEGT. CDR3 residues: CASSEPGWLTEQYF. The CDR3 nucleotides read TGTGCCAGCAGTGAACCCGGTTGGTTGACGGAGCAGTACTTC.

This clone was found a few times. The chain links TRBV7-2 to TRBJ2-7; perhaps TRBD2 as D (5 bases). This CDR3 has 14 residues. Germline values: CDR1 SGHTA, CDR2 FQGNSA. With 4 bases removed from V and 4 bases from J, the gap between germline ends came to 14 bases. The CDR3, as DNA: TGTGCCAGCAGCTCCCTTGGAGGTTTTTACGAGCAGTACTTC. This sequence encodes CASSSLGGFYEQYF.

DNA of the CDR3: TGTGCCAGCAGACCCGGACTAGCGGGGAGCTCCTACAATGAGCAGTTCTTC. Residues: CASRPGLAGSSYNEQFF. This rearrangement joins TRBV5-5 to TRBJ2-1, with 12 bases aligning to TRBD2. The junction had 6 bases not matched to a gene; V was cut back by 5 bases and J by 0 bases. Germline loops: CDR1 SGHKS, CDR2 YYEKEE (reference sequence). CDR3 length: 17 residues.

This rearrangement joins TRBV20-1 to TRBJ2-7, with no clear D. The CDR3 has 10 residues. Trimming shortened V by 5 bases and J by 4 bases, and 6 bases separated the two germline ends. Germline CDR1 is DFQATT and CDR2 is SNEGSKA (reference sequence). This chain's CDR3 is CSAARYEQYF. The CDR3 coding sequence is TGCAGTGCTGCCCGATACGAGCAGTACTTC.

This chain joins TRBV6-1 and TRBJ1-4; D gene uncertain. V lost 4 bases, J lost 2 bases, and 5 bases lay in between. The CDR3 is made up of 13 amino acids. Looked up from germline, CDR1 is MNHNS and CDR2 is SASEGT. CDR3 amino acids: CASSAGTNEKLFF. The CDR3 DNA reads TGTGCCAGCAGTGCTGGGACTAATGAAAAACTGTTTTTT.

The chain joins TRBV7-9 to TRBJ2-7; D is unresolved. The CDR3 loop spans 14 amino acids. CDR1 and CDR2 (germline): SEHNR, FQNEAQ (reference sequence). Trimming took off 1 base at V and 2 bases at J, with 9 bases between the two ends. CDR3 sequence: CASSLVGRTYEQYF. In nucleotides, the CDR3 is TGTGCCAGCAGCTTAGTCGGCAGGACCTACGAGCAGTACTTC.

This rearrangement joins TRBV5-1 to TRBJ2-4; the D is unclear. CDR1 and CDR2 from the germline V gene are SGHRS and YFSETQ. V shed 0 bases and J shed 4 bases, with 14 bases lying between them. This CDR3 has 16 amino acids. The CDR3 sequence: CASSLVLSNHKNIQYF. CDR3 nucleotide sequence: TGCGCCAGCAGCTTGGTGTTGAGTAATCATAAAAACATTCAGTACTTC.